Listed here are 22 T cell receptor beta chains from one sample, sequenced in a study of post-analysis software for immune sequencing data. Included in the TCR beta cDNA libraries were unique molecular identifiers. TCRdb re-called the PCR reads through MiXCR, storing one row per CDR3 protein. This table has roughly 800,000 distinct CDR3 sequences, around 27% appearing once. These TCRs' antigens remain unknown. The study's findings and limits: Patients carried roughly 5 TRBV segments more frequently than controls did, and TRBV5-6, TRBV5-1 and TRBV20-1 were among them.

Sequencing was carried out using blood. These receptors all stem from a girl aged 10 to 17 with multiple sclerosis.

CDR3 sequence (DNA): TGCAGTGCTGCTGTACAGGGAAGCACTGAAGCTTTCTTT. As protein: CSAAVQGSTEAFF. The rearrangement joins TRBV20-1 to TRBJ1-1; tentative D call: TRBD1 (6 bases). Germline V CDR1 and CDR2: DFQATT, SNEGSKA (reference sequence). Trimming removed 5 bases from V and 4 bases from J, with 14 bases in between. The CDR3 is 13 amino acids.

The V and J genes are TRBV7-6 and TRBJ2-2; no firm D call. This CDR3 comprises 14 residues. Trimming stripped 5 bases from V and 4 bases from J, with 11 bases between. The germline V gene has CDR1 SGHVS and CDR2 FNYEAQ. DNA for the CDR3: TGTGCCAGCAGCCCTGCGCCGGCCACCGGGGAGCTGTTTTTT. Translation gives CASSPAPATGELFF.

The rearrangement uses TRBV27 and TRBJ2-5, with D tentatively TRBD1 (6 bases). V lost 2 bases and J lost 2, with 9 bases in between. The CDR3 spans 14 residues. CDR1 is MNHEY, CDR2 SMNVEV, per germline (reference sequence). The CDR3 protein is CASSLVQGQETQYF. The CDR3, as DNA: TGTGCCAGCAGTTTAGTCCAGGGGCAAGAGACCCAGTACTTC.

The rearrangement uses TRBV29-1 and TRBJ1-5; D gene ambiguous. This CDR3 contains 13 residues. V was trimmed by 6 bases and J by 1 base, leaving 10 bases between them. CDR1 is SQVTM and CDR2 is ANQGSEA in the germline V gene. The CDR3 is CSVSDGSNQPQHF. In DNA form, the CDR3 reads TGCAGCGTATCGGATGGAAGCAATCAGCCCCAGCATTTT.

In DNA, the CDR3 is TGTGCCAGCAGCGTAAGGGGCCGGGATGAGCAGTTCTTC. Amino acid sequence: CASSVRGRDEQFF. The chain combines TRBV9 with TRBJ2-1, with D perhaps TRBD1 (5 bases). The length of the CDR3 is 13 residues. Between the trimmed V and J ends, which lost 1 base and 8 bases, there was a span of 10 bases. From germline, CDR1 is SGDLS and CDR2 YYNGEE.

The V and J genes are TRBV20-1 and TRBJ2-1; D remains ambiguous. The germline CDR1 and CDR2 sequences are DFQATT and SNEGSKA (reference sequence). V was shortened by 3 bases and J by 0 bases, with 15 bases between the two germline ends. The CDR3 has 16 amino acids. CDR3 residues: CSASWVARSSYNEQFF. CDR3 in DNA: TGCAGTGCTAGTTGGGTCGCTAGGAGCTCCTACAATGAGCAGTTCTTC.

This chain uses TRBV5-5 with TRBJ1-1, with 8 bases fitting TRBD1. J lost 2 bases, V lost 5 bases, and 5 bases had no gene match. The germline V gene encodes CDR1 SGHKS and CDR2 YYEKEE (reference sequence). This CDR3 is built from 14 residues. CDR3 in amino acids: CASRVDRANTEAFF. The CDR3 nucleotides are TGTGCCAGCAGAGTGGACAGGGCCAACACTGAAGCTTTCTTT. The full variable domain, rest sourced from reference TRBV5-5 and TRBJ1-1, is DAGVTQSPTHLIKTRGQQVTLRCSPISGHKSVSWYQQVLGQGPQFIFQYYEKEERGRGNFPDRFSARQFPNYSSELNVNALLLGDSALYLCASRVDRANTEAFFGQGTRLTVV.

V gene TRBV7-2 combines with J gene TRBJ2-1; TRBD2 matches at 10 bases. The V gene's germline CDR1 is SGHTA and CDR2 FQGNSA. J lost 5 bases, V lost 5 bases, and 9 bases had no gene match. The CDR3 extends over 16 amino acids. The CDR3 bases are TGTGCCAGCAGCCCACCACTAGCGGGATTCCACAATGAGCAGTTCTTC. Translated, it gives CASSPPLAGFHNEQFF.

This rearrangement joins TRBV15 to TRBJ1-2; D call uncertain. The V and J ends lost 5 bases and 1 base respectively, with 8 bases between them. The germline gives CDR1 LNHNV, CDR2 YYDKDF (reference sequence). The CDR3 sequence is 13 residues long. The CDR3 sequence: CATSHSDNYGYTF. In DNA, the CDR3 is TGTGCCACCAGCCACAGCGATAACTATGGCTACACCTTC. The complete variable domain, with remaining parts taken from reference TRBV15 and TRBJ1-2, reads DAMVIQNPRYQVTQFGKPVTLSCSQTLNHNVMYWYQQKSSQAPKLLFHYYDKDFNNEADTPDNFQSRRPNTSFCFLDIRSPGLGDTAMYLCATSHSDNYGYTFGSGTRLTVV.

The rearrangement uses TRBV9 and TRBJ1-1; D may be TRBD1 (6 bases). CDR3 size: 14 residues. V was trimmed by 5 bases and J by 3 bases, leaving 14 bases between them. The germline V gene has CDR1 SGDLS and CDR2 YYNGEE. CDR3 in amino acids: CASRRGSGDTEAFF. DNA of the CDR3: TGTGCCAGCAGAAGGGGGTCCGGGGACACTGAAGCTTTCTTT. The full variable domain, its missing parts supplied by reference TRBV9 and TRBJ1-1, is DSGVTQTPKHLITATGQRVTLRCSPRSGDLSVYWYQQSLDQGLQFLIQYYNGEERAKGNILERFSAQQFPDLHSELNLSSLELGDSALYFCASRRGSGDTEAFFGQGTRLTVV.

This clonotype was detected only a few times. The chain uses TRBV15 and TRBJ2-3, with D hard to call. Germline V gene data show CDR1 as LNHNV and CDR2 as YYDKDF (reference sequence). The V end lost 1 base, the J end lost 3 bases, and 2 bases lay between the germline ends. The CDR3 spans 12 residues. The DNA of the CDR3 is TGTGCCACCAGCAGAGTTACAGATACGCAGTATTTT. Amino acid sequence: CATSRVTDTQYF.

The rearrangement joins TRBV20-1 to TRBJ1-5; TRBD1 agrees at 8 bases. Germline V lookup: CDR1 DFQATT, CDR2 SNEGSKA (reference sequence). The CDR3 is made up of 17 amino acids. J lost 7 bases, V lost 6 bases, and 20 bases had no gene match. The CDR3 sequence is CSAPPSSPGQAGQPQHF. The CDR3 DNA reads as TGCAGTGCGCCACCCTCTTCACCGGGACAGGCGGGGCAGCCCCAGCATTTT.

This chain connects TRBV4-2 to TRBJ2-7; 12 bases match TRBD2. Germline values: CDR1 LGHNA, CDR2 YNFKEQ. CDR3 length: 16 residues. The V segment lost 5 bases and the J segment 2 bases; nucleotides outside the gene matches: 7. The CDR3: CASSRWTSGDAYEQYF. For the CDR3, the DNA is TGTGCCAGCAGCAGATGGACTAGCGGGGACGCCTACGAGCAGTACTTC.

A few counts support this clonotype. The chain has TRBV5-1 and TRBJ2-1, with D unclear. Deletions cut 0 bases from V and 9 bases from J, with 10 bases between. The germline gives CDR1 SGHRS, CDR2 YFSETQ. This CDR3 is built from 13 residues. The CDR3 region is CASSLAAPIEQFF. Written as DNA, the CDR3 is TGCGCCAGCAGCTTGGCAGCCCCCATTGAGCAGTTCTTC. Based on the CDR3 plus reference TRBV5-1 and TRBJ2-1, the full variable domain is KAGVTQTPRYLIKTRGQQVTLSCSPISGHRSVSWYQQTPGQGLQFLFEYFSETQRNKGNFPGRFSGRQFSNSRSEMNVSTLELGDSALYLCASSLAAPIEQFFGPGTRLTVL.

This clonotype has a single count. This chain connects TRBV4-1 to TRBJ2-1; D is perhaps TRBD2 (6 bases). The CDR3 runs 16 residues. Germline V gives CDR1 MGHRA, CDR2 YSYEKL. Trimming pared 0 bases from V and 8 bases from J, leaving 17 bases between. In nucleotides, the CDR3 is TGCGCCAGCAGCCAAGATGGGAGGACCCCTCCTGATGAGCAGTTCTTC. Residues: CASSQDGRTPPDEQFF.

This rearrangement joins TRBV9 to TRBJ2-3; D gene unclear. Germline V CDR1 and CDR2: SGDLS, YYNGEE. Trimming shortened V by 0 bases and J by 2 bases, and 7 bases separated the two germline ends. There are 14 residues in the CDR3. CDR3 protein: CASSVVESTDTQYF. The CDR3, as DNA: TGTGCCAGCAGCGTAGTCGAATCCACAGATACGCAGTATTTT.

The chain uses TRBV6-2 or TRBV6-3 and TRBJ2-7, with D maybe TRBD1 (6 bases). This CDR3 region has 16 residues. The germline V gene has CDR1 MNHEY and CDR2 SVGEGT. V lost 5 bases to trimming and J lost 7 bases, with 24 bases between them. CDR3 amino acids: CASSPYLLERDNEQYF. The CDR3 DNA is TGTGCCAGCAGTCCCTACTTACTAGAGAGGGACAATGAGCAGTACTTC.

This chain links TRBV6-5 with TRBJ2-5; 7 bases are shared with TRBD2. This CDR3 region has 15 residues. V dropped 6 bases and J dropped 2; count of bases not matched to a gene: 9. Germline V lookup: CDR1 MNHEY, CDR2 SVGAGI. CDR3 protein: CASRAGRAEQETQYF. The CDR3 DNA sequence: TGTGCCAGCAGGGCGGGGAGGGCCGAGCAAGAGACCCAGTACTTC.

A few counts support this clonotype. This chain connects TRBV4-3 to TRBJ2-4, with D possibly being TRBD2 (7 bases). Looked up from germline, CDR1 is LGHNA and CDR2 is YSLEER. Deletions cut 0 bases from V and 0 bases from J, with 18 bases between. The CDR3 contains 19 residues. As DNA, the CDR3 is TGCGCCAGCAGCCAAGAAACCTTTAGGGGGGGACTAGCCAAAAACATTCAGTACTTC. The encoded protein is CASSQETFRGGLAKNIQYF.

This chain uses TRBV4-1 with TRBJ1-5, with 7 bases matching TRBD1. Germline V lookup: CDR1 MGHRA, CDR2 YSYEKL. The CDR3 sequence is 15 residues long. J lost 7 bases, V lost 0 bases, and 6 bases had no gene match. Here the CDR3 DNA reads TGCGCCAGCAGCCAAGACCCAGGGGGAGGCCAGCCCCAGCATTTT. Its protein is CASSQDPGGGQPQHF.

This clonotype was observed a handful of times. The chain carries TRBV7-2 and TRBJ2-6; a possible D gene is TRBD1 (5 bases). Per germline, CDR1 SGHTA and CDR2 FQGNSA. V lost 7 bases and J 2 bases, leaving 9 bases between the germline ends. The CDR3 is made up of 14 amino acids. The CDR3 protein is CASTGSTGANVLTF. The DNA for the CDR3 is TGTGCCAGCACAGGGTCGACTGGGGCCAACGTCCTGACTTTC.

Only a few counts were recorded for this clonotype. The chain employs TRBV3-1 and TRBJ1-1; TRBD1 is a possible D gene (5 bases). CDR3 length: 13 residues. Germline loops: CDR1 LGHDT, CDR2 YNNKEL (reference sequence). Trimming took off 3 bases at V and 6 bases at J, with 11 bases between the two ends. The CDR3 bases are TGTGCCAGCAGCCAGGGGGGGAGGCCTGAAGCTTTCTTT. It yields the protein CASSQGGRPEAFF.